This T cell receptor beta chain was obtained from a study of shared clonotypes between healthy human individuals. Study details: Three CD4 naive, three CD4 memory, two CD8 naive and one CD8 memory plate were used per donor.

This table comes from immunoSEQ multiplex PCR, and its TCRdb copy is limited to in-frame clones, with some not included. Among approximately 2.5 million clones listed, roughly 93% were seen once. The CDR3 contains 15 residues. V shed 1 base and J shed 3 bases, with 11 bases lying between them. The germline CDR1 and CDR2 sequences are SGHVS and FNYEAQ. This clonotype originated in a man aged 18 to 29 in good health. Some clones in this sample may be carry-over from other donors' samples. The chain is built from TRBV7-6 and TRBJ2-3; possibly TRBD2 for D (6 bases). The sequenced sample consisted of naive CD4+ T cells from PBMCs. Subset specified: CD45RA+ positively selected. The CDR3 spells CASSLDGRTTDTQYF. The CDR3, as DNA: TGTGCCAGCAGCTTAGACGGGAGAACAACAGATACGCAGTATTTT.